The entry that follows covers one TCR beta chain sequence. The assay was run at deep level. As originally analysed: Owing to the provision of junction-only sequences devoid of quality scores by immunoSEQ, filtering differed. The method was immunoSEQ multiplex PCR; TCRdb's version includes in-frame clones alone and lacks a portion of them. For V, J and clone size, that table is used; D and trimming come from the DNA. The table records millions of clones, over 85% of them present only once. The sample belongs to a study of shared clonotypes between healthy human individuals. CDR1 and CDR2 from the germline V gene are LGHNA and YSLEER. Between the trimmed V and J ends, which lost 0 bases and 4 bases, there was a span of 15 bases. There are 16 residues in the CDR3.

Sequenced: naive CD4+ T cells from PBMCs. Sample subset: CD45RA+ positively selected. The chain uses TRBV4-3 and TRBJ1-2; D gene unclear. This TCR derives from a man aged 18 to 29 in good health. Some clones in this sample may be carry-over from other donors' samples. In nucleotides, the CDR3 is TGCGCCAGCAGCCAAGATCCTTGGGGAGGGTCCTATGGCTACACCTTC. Its translation: CASSQDPWGGSYGYTF.